The 20 T cell receptor beta chains in this list originate from one sample, sequenced in a study of cytomegalovirus exposure and HLA in healthy donors. PCR employed 60 Vbeta and 13 Jbeta primers. Assay used: immunoSEQ multiplex PCR; TCRdb lists only in-frame clones, some missing. The sample has some 150,000 clones, about 79% seen once. The sequencing input was PBMCs. The receptors were sampled from a female donor in good health and CMV-seropositive.

V gene TRBV28 combines with J gene TRBJ2-3, with 14 nucleotides matching TRBD2. J was trimmed by 0 bases and V by 4 bases; bases with no gene match: 6. CDR1 MDHEN and CDR2 SYDVKM come from the germline V gene. This CDR3 region has 18 residues. The chain's CDR3 is CASSSPGLAGASTDTQYF. In DNA form, the CDR3 reads TGTGCCAGCAGTTCACCGGGACTAGCGGGGGCTAGCACAGATACGCAGTATTTT.

The J gene is TRBJ2-5, the V gene TRBV5-4; 10 bases are a match to TRBD2. The CDR3 is 16 residues long. Germline lookup yields CDR1 SGHNT and CDR2 YYREEE (reference sequence). The V segment lost 0 bases and the J segment 5 bases; nucleotides outside the gene matches: 7. CDR3 DNA sequence: TGTGCCAGCAGCTTGGCTCTAGCGGGAGTGGGCGAGACCCAGTACTTC. As protein: CASSLALAGVGETQYF.

This clone was recorded a few times. The rearrangement links TRBV5-5 to TRBJ1-4, with D uncertain. Germline V gene sequence: CDR1 SGHKS, CDR2 YYEKEE (reference sequence). Trimming left V 1 base short and J 11 bases short, with 12 bases between. The CDR3 spans 13 residues. CDR3 coding DNA: TGTGCCAGCAGCTTGTATGAGGGTCGCAAACTGTTTTTT. Its translation is CASSLYEGRKLFF.

The chain joins TRBV5-6 to TRBJ2-7, with 9 bases aligning to TRBD1. This CDR3 comprises 14 residues. Looked up from germline, CDR1 is SGHDT and CDR2 is YYEEEE. With 2 bases clipped from V and 7 bases from J, the junction kept 7 bases outside the gene matches. The DNA of the CDR3 is TGTGCCAGCAGCTTCGTACAGGGGGCGCGGGAGCAGTACTTC. Translating it yields CASSFVQGAREQYF.

The J gene is TRBJ2-1, the V gene TRBV9, with TRBD2 matching over 11 bases. Germline assignment: CDR1 SGDLS and CDR2 YYNGEE. This CDR3 region has 15 residues. Trimming took 0 bases from V and 7 from J; bases not matched to a gene: 3. CDR3 sequence: CASSVVLAGVNEQFF. The CDR3 DNA is TGTGCCAGCAGCGTAGTACTAGCGGGAGTTAATGAGCAGTTCTTC.

The chain links TRBV6-1 to TRBJ1-1, with no clear D. Germline V gene lookup returns CDR1 MNHNS and CDR2 SASEGT. CDR3 size: 14 residues. V was pared by 3 bases and J by 5 bases, with 13 bases between. The DNA for the CDR3 is TGTGCCAGCAGTGATCGGGGAATTGGGACTGAAGCTTTCTTT. Its translation is CASSDRGIGTEAFF.

On this clone: The same CDR3 is also encoded by other DNA sequences in this sample. DNA of the CDR3: TGTGCCAGCAGTTCACGACAGGGGGGGGGCTTTGAGCAGTTCTTC. Amino acid sequence: CASSSRQGGGFEQFF. The chain links TRBV27 to TRBJ2-1; 9 bases are a match to TRBD1. Germline-derived CDR1 and CDR2 are MNHEY and SMNVEV (reference sequence). The V segment lost 4 bases and the J segment 9 bases; nucleotides outside the gene matches: 10. The CDR3 has 15 amino acids.

This clone has just one count. This chain connects TRBV18 to TRBJ1-1; TRBD1 matches 7 bases. Germline V gene lookup returns CDR1 KGHSH and CDR2 LQKENI. The J segment lost 0 bases and the V segment lost 5 bases, leaving 3 bases of the junction unmatched. The CDR3 contains 14 residues. CDR3 amino acids: CASSIGTVNTEAFF. The CDR3, as DNA: TGTGCCAGCTCAATCGGGACAGTGAACACTGAAGCTTTCTTT.

The V call is TRBV4-1, the J call TRBJ2-1; D is uncertain. The CDR3 extends over 16 amino acids. Germline V gives CDR1 MGHRA, CDR2 YSYEKL. V was pared by 1 base and J by 0 bases, with 10 bases between. The CDR3 DNA follows: TGCGCCAGCAGCCAAGTCGGTAAGAGCTCCTACAATGAGCAGTTCTTC. Its protein product is CASSQVGKSSYNEQFF.

This clone was observed a few times. The chain couples TRBV11-3 to TRBJ2-3; TRBD1 aligns across 9 bases. The CDR3 has 15 amino acids. After removal of 5 bases from V and 0 bases from J, the junction contained 3 bases not matched to a gene. In germline, CDR1 is SGHNT, CDR2 YENEEA. CDR3 residues: CASSQGTGSTDTQYF. Written as DNA, the CDR3 is TGTGCCAGCAGCCAAGGGACAGGGAGCACAGATACGCAGTATTTT.

CDR3 nucleotide sequence: TGTGCCAGCAGCCGCGGGGGGACGGTTGATGAGCAGTTCTTC. Protein: CASSRGGTVDEQFF. The rearrangement joins TRBV11-2 to TRBJ2-1; TRBD2 matches 8 bases. CDR3 length: 14 amino acids. Germline CDR1 is SGHAT and CDR2 is FQNNGV. J gave up 8 bases and V 5 bases, and 8 bases lay outside the gene matches.

J is TRBJ1-2 and V is TRBV5-1; maybe TRBD1 (5 bases). The CDR3 covers 12 residues. Germline V gives CDR1 SGHRS, CDR2 YFSETQ. The ends were cut back, 4 bases at V and 8 bases at J, with 12 bases in the middle. This CDR3 is CASSPAGGGYTF. CDR3 bases: TGCGCCAGCAGCCCAGCCGGGGGGGGCTACACCTTC.

V gene TRBV7-9 combines with J gene TRBJ2-2, with 9 bases fitting TRBD2. The CDR3 is 16 residues long. V shed 2 bases, J shed 4 bases, and the junction held 5 bases outside the gene matches. Germline assignment: CDR1 SEHNR and CDR2 FQNEAQ (reference sequence). CDR3 in amino acids: CASSLLAGLPTGELFF. The DNA for the CDR3 is TGTGCCAGCAGCTTACTAGCGGGGCTACCCACCGGGGAGCTGTTTTTT. The full variable domain, rest sourced from reference TRBV7-9 and TRBJ2-2, is DTGVSQNPRHKITKRGQNVTFRCDPISEHNRLYWYRQTLGQGPEFLTYFQNEAQLEKSRLLSDRFSAERPKGSFSTLEIQRTEQGDSAMYLCASSLLAGLPTGELFFGEGSRLTVL.

This sequence joins TRBV6-1 and TRBJ2-2; 10 bases map to TRBD2. CDR1 MNHNS and CDR2 SASEGT come from the germline V gene. This CDR3 has 18 residues. The V gene end was trimmed by 2 bases and the J gene end by 7 bases; junction bases not matched to a gene: 13. CDR3 bases: TGTGCCAGCAGTGAAACACCTGTAGCGGGGGGAAGGGTCGGGGAGCTGTTTTTT. Its protein is CASSETPVAGGRVGELFF.

This clone was seen repeatedly, ten times or more. The rearrangement uses TRBV6-1 and TRBJ2-5, with D possibly matching TRBD1 (6 bases). V lost 5 bases to trimming and J lost 2 bases, with 9 bases between them. Germline-derived CDR1 and CDR2 are MNHNS and SASEGT. The CDR3 spans 13 residues. For the CDR3, the DNA is TGTGCCAGCAGTCGACAGGAACAAGAGACCCAGTACTTC. Protein sequence: CASSRQEQETQYF.

This chain connects TRBV5-1 to TRBJ1-1; tentatively, D is TRBD1 (5 bases). V lost 6 bases and J lost 3, with 15 bases in between. The germline V gene has CDR1 SGHRS and CDR2 YFSETQ. The CDR3 runs 14 residues. The CDR3 spells CASTRGGTDTEAFF. The DNA for the CDR3 is TGCGCCAGCACCCGCGGGGGGACGGACACTGAAGCTTTCTTT.

This clone has a single count. This rearrangement joins TRBV9 to TRBJ2-7, with D possibly matching TRBD2 (6 bases). The V end lost 0 bases, the J end lost 3 bases, and 13 bases lay between the germline ends. The CDR3 extends over 15 amino acids. The germline V gene encodes CDR1 SGDLS and CDR2 YYNGEE. CDR3 amino acids: CASSVGASEHYEQYF. CDR3 DNA: TGTGCCAGCAGCGTAGGAGCTAGCGAACACTACGAGCAGTACTTC.

The V gene is TRBV2, the J gene TRBJ2-7, with 9 bases identical to TRBD2. J was trimmed by 0 bases and V by 4 bases; bases with no gene match: 4. Germline CDR1 SNHLY, CDR2 FYNNEI. This CDR3 has 15 residues. The CDR3 protein is CASSASGGPSYEQYF. CDR3 DNA: TGTGCCAGCAGTGCGAGCGGGGGGCCCTCCTACGAGCAGTACTTC.

The table lists this clone with a few counts. This chain uses TRBV5-4 with TRBJ1-3; TRBD1 is a possible D gene (5 bases). Germline CDR1 reads SGHNT; CDR2 reads YYREEE (reference sequence). The V and J ends lost 3 bases and 2 bases respectively, with 9 bases between them. This CDR3 has 14 residues. CDR3 sequence: CASSYSGAGNTIYF. CDR3 bases: TGTGCCAGCAGCTACTCGGGGGCTGGAAACACCATATATTTT.

The chain combines TRBV6-4 with TRBJ1-2, with D perhaps TRBD1 (6 bases). Trimming stripped 3 bases from V and 4 bases from J, with 12 bases between. Germline V CDR1 and CDR2: MRHNA, SNTAGT. The CDR3 loop spans 14 amino acids. In DNA, the CDR3 is TGTGCCAGCAGTGAATACGGACAGTCCTATGGCTACACCTTC. It codes for CASSEYGQSYGYTF.